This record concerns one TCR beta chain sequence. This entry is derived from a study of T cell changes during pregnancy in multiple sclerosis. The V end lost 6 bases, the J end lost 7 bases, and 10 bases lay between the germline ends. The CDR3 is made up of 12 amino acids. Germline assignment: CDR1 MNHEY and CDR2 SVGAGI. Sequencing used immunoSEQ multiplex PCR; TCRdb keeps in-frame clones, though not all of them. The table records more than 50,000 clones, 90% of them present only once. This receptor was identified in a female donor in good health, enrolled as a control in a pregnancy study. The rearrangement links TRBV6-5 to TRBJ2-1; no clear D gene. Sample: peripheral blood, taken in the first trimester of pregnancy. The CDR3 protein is CASRTPGNEQFF. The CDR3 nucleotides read TGTGCCAGCAGAACCCCCGGGAATGAGCAGTTCTTC.